The entry that follows covers one T cell receptor beta chain sequence. The sample belongs to a study of blood T cell repertoires in COVID-19. Study details: Nucleic acid was either cDNA or gDNA, and it came from T cells, B-cell-depleted T cells, or PBMCs.

Germline lookup yields CDR1 SEHNR and CDR2 FQNEAQ (reference sequence). This CDR3 comprises 14 residues. Between the trimmed V and J ends, which lost 5 bases and 5 bases, there was a span of 15 bases. The repertoire was sequenced with immunoSEQ multiplex PCR; TCRdb's copy has only in-frame clones and lacks some. The table records approximately 400,000 clones, 80% to 90% of them present only once. The receptor's source is a man between 35 and 55 years old with acute or convalescent COVID-19. The chain is built from TRBV7-9 and TRBJ1-2; maybe TRBD1 (5 bases). The specimen sequenced was peripheral blood. Here the CDR3 reads CASSPAAGPYGYTF. CDR3 nucleotide sequence: TGTGCCAGCAGCCCCGCTGCAGGGCCGTATGGCTACACCTTC.